Described below is a single T cell receptor beta chain sequence and its context. The sample belongs to a study of type 1 regulatory T cells. Study-level information: T-allo10 is a Tr1-enriched, alloantigen-specific CD4 T cell product made in vitro.

TCRdb called the reads again in MiXCR, with one record for every CDR3 protein. The sample lists approximately 90,000 distinct CDR3 sequences; less than 40% were seen once. What was sequenced was CD4+ T cells, either the whole sample or a sorted fraction (not recorded which). This TCR derives from a human donor in good health.

In DNA form, the CDR3 reads TGCAGTGCTAGAGATACGGCTAGCGGGGGTAACACCGGGGAGCTGTTTTTT. Translated: CSARDTASGGNTGELFF. The chain employs TRBV20-1 and TRBJ2-2; 10 nucleotides agree with TRBD2. The junction had 6 bases not matched to a gene; V was cut back by 0 bases and J by 2 bases. The CDR3 totals 17 residues. The germline gives CDR1 DFQATT, CDR2 SNEGSKA (reference sequence).